A selection of T cell receptor beta chains follows, all from one sample in a study of blood T cells in healthy people across ages. TCRdb itself ran the 5' RACE reads through MiXCR, one entry per CDR3 protein. The sample consists of around 820,000 distinct CDR3 sequences, 20% to 25% of them appearing once. The data were also submitted as part of a second study, on T cells of mothers and their children.

The specimen sequenced was blood. Receptors originate from a boy aged 5 to 17 in good health. Each CDR3 is given with its conserved first and last residue. The D gene is left open where the match is weak. The size field is filled for only some rows; it gives once, few, many or a size class.

>TRBV7-8|NA|TRBJ2-5|NA
CASSLVWSQETQYF
TGTGCCAGCAGCTTAGTCTGGAGCCAAGAGACCCAGTACTTC
>TRBV7-2|NA|TRBJ1-1|NA
CASSLGGIMNTEAFF
TGTGCCAGCAGCTTAGGTGGGATAATGAACACTGAAGCTTTCTTT
>TRBV2|NA|TRBJ1-5|few
CASSGGAGRMNQPQHF
TGTGCCAGCAGTGGAGGGGCGGGACGGATGAATCAGCCCCAGCATTTT
>TRBV2|NA|TRBJ2-6|few
CASTLRHTGNPLGADVLTF
TGTGCCAGCACTCTGAGACACACAGGGAACCCTCTCGGGGCCGACGTCCTGACTTTC
>TRBV20-1|TRBD1|TRBJ1-5|few
CSAREAGTGYTGNQPQHF
TGCAGTGCTAGAGAGGCCGGGACAGGGTACACCGGCAATCAGCCCCAGCATTTT
>TRBV7-9|NA|TRBJ1-5|NA
CASSPAGGRGGNQPQHF
TGTGCCAGCAGCCCCGCTGGGGGTCGGGGTGGCAATCAGCCCCAGCATTTT
>TRBV25-1|TRBD2|TRBJ2-1|few
CASSEGRGTSVYNEQFF
TGTGCCAGCAGTGAAGGGAGAGGGACTAGCGTGTACAATGAGCAGTTCTTC
>TRBV12-3/TRBV12-4|NA|TRBJ2-6|NA
CASSHGPGANVLTF
TGTGCCAGCAGTCATGGTCCTGGGGCCAACGTCCTGACTTTC
>TRBV28|NA|TRBJ2-7|NA
CASTPPRRSYEQYF
TGTGCCAGCACCCCTCCCCGCAGATCCTACGAGCAGTACTTC
>TRBV25-1|TRBD1|TRBJ2-7|few
CASRTGTGGSYEQYF
TGTGCCAGCAGGACCGGGACAGGGGGTTCCTACGAGCAGTACTTC
>TRBV10-2|TRBD2|TRBJ2-7|once
CASSGVAGLYEQYF
TGCGCCAGCTCCGGGGTAGCGGGGTTGTACGAGCAGTACTTC
>TRBV11-2|NA|TRBJ1-2|NA
CASSRLGSPSNYGYTF
TGTGCCAGCAGCCGATTGGGCAGCCCCTCTAACTATGGCTACACCTTC
>TRBV19|NA|TRBJ1-1|NA
CASSQYNAGNTGAFF
TGTGCCAGTAGTCAATACAATGCCGGGAACACTGGAGCTTTCTTT
>TRBV4-3|NA|TRBJ2-2|NA
CASSQLASTGELFF
TGCGCCAGCAGCCAACTAGCTTCCACCGGGGAGCTGTTTTTT
>TRBV29-1|NA|TRBJ2-7|few
CSVEGLTGAEQYF
TGCAGCGTTGAAGGCCTCACAGGCGCCGAGCAGTACTTC
>TRBV20-1|TRBD1|TRBJ2-5|few
CSARVRGKTTGDETQYF
TGCAGTGCTAGAGTTAGGGGGAAAACTACAGGGGACGAGACCCAGTACTTC
>TRBV5-1|NA|TRBJ1-1|NA
CASSLDLVGRAFF
TGCGCCAGCAGCTTGGACCTCGTCGGGCGGGCTTTCTTT
>TRBV6-6|NA|TRBJ2-5|few
CASSYPKTETQYF
TGTGCCAGCAGTTACCCGAAAACGGAGACCCAGTACTTC
>TRBV2|TRBD1|TRBJ2-2|few
CARGQANTGELFF
TGTGCCCGAGGACAGGCCAACACCGGGGAGCTGTTTTTT
>TRBV27|NA|TRBJ1-5|few
CASSTTGFQPQHF
TGTGCCAGCAGTACCACAGGGTTTCAGCCCCAGCATTTT
>TRBV9|NA|TRBJ1-1|once
CASSAAGSNTEAFF
TGTGCCAGCAGCGCGGCCGGGAGTAACACTGAAGCTTTCTTT
>TRBV5-1|NA|TRBJ1-1|few
CASSFTVGTEAFF
TGCGCCAGCAGCTTCACAGTCGGAACTGAAGCTTTCTTT
>TRBV20-1|NA|TRBJ1-1|NA
CSARDRRMLAEAFF
TGCAGTGCTAGAGATCGGCGGATGTTGGCTGAAGCTTTCTTT
>TRBV9|NA|TRBJ2-7|few
CASSVGQQIAYEQYF
TGTGCCAGCAGCGTAGGTCAGCAGATAGCCTACGAGCAGTACTTC
>TRBV7-2|NA|TRBJ2-3|few
CASSLVGSGTDTQYF
TGTGCCAGCAGCTTAGTAGGCAGCGGCACAGATACGCAGTATTTT
>TRBV19|TRBD1|TRBJ2-7|few
CASAGQGAGYEQYF
TGTGCCAGTGCCGGACAGGGGGCGGGTTACGAGCAGTACTTC
>TRBV28|NA|TRBJ1-5|few
CASSLPNNQPQHF
TGTGCCAGCAGCCTACCCAACAATCAGCCCCAGCATTTT
>TRBV28|NA|TRBJ1-2|few
CASRPMLARTYGYTF
TGTGCCAGCAGACCTATGTTGGCCAGGACCTATGGCTACACCTTC
>TRBV9|NA|TRBJ2-1|NA
CASSVDGRTYNEQFF
TGTGCCAGCAGCGTAGATGGCAGAACCTACAATGAGCAGTTCTTC
>TRBV24-1|NA|TRBJ2-2|NA
CATSDLSLRDTGELFF
TGTGCCACCAGTGATTTGTCCCTCCGAGACACCGGGGAGCTGTTTTTT
>TRBV9|TRBD1|TRBJ1-4|few
CASSLDRVREKLFF
TGTGCCAGCAGCCTTGACAGGGTACGAGAAAAACTGTTTTTT
>TRBV7-9|TRBD1|TRBJ2-2|once
CASSRQGTTNTGELFF
TGTGCCAGCAGTAGACAGGGGACCACGAACACCGGGGAGCTGTTTTTT
>TRBV7-9|NA|TRBJ2-5|few
CASSPMGPLQETQYF
TGTGCCAGCAGCCCAATGGGACCTCTCCAAGAGACCCAGTACTTC
>TRBV4-3|NA|TRBJ2-7|many
CASSQDRVVGSAYEQYF
TGCGCCAGCAGCCAAGATCGGGTTGTCGGGAGCGCCTACGAGCAGTACTTC
>TRBV11-1|NA|TRBJ2-1|NA
CASSQTRGGNGNEQFF
TGCGCCAGCAGCCAAACACGTGGGGGGAATGGCAATGAGCAGTTCTTC
>TRBV5-1|NA|TRBJ1-5|few
CASSLVDVQSQPQHF
TGCGCCAGCAGCTTGGTGGACGTCCAGTCTCAGCCCCAGCATTTT
>TRBV12-3/TRBV12-4|NA|TRBJ1-5|NA
CASSFVSGRATIQPQHF
TGTGCCAGCAGTTTTGTATCTGGCAGGGCGACGATTCAGCCCCAGCATTTT
>TRBV20-1|NA|TRBJ1-5|few
CSAKASLGPQHF
TGCAGTGCTAAAGCCTCTCTTGGGCCCCAGCATTTT
>TRBV6-6|TRBD1|TRBJ2-7|few
CASSYSGQEYEQYF
TGTGCCAGCAGTTACTCGGGACAGGAATACGAGCAGTACTTC
>TRBV20-1|TRBD2|TRBJ2-7|few
CSASTRSGGSYEQYF
TGCAGTGCTAGCACGCGTAGCGGGGGCTCCTACGAGCAGTACTTC
>TRBV29-1|TRBD1|TRBJ2-4|NA
CSVIAKDRADNIQYF
TGCAGCGTTATTGCGAAGGACAGGGCGGATAACATTCAGTACTTC
>TRBV9|NA|TRBJ2-1|NA
CASSSRVGQGSYNEQFF
TGTGCCAGCAGCTCGAGGGTGGGGCAGGGTTCCTACAATGAGCAGTTCTTC
>TRBV25-1|NA|TRBJ2-3|NA
CASSAELSQYF
TGTGCCAGCAGTGCGGAACTCTCGCAGTATTTT
>TRBV20-1|NA|TRBJ2-3|many
CSARWREPGSNTQYF
TGCAGTGCTAGGTGGAGGGAGCCAGGTTCAAATACGCAGTATTTT